This T cell receptor beta chain derives from a study of T cells in Graves' hyperthyroidism and ophthalmopathy. The ends were cut back, 9 bases at V and 0 bases at J, with 10 bases in the middle. The CDR3 covers 13 residues. Germline assignment: CDR1 ENHRY and CDR2 SYGVKD. This clonotype was counted ten times or more. No antigen is known for it. Regarding the study as a whole: Within blood appeared most thyroid clonotypes that had expanded above 0.001.

Absence of ophthalmopathy progression within 18 months defined stable Graves' hyperthyroidism. Patients aged 18 to 65 had newly diagnosed hyperthyroidism that had lasted under 2 months. Criteria for exclusion of patients were uncontrolled infection, other autoimmune disease, pregnancy or lactation. Template material for amplifying TCR beta CDR3 regions consisted of RNA transcripts. In the first-round RT-PCR of the TCR CDR3, the HTBI primer set was used. TCRdb fed the multiplex PCR reads into MiXCR, producing one record per CDR3 protein. The profile shows a few hundred thousand distinct CDR3 sequences, 15% to 19% of them singletons.

The chain recombines TRBV10-3 with TRBJ2-3; D not resolved. This sequence was found in a woman under 40 with Graves' hyperthyroidism. Sequencing was performed on blood. The CDR3 spells CAISVGSTDTQYF. The CDR3 DNA follows: TGTGCCATTTCTGTGGGGAGCACAGATACGCAGTATTTT.